This TCR beta chain was retrieved from a study of technical replicates of blood from a few donors. This table comes from immunoSEQ multiplex PCR, and its TCRdb copy is limited to in-frame clones, with some not included. This table holds approximately 68,000 clones, 95% to 98% found once. Germline V lookup: CDR1 SEHNR, CDR2 FQNEAQ (reference sequence). The CDR3 has 15 residues. Deletions cut 5 bases from V and 6 bases from J, with 18 bases between. This clonotype was sampled from a human donor in good health. This chain uses TRBV7-9 with TRBJ2-3; tentatively, D is TRBD1 (8 bases). Sequencing input: T cells isolated from PBMCs. CDR3 amino acids: CASSTTDREGDTQYF. The CDR3 coding sequence is TGTGCCAGCAGCACAACGGACAGGGAGGGGGATACGCAGTATTTT.